This T cell receptor beta chain was found in a study of OX40 agonist ivuxolimab in advanced cancers. Study background: Participants could have had prior anti-PD-1, anti-PD-L1 or anti-CTLA-4 therapy, and around 40% had some.

Germline values: CDR1 LNHDA, CDR2 SQIVND (reference sequence). The CDR3 spans 13 residues. With 11 bases removed from V and 4 bases from J, the gap between germline ends came to 14 bases. TCRdb keeps only in-frame clones here, not all; method: immunoSEQ multiplex PCR. The table lists 20,000 to 30,000 clones, 80% to 90% of them singletons. This receptor was obtained from an adult with an advanced solid tumor such as melanoma, head and neck, liver or kidney cancer. The rearrangement links TRBV19 to TRBJ2-2; no reliable D call. The material sequenced was CD4+ or CD8+ T cells sorted from blood, taken in a trial of the OX40 agonist ivuxolimab. As DNA, the CDR3 is TGTGCCGGAAGGTCTGGCCTCACCGGGGAGCTGTTTTTT. Translating it yields CAGRSGLTGELFF.